The source of this T cell receptor beta chain is a study of cytomegalovirus exposure and HLA in healthy donors. Broader study findings: The authors later linked a missense DCLRE1C variant to TCR beta V- and J-gene trimming.

PCR primers comprised 60 Vbeta and 13 Jbeta primers. Data came from immunoSEQ multiplex PCR; TCRdb stores just in-frame clones and leaves some out. The sample lists about 95,000 clones, about 78% occurring once. The CDR3 is made up of 19 amino acids. Germline V lookup: CDR1 MNHEY, CDR2 SMNVEV (reference sequence). V was pared by 7 bases and J by 4 bases, with 16 bases of the junction left unmatched. This clone was detected once. Its antigen is undetermined. Sequences were obtained from PBMCs. This clonotype was obtained from a woman aged 40 to 50 in good health and CMV-seropositive. V is TRBV27 and J is TRBJ2-5; 15 bases agree with TRBD2. The CDR3 loop is CASKFISGLAGGPIETQYF. The CDR3 bases are TGTGCCAGCAAGTTTATTTCCGGACTAGCGGGAGGGCCGATAGAGACCCAGTACTTC.